This TCR beta chain is drawn from a study of blood T cell repertoires in COVID-19 (dated by TCRdb to the early 2020s). Broadly, across the study: Samples covering the acute and convalescent phases of COVID-19 were provided by collaborators in the United States, Italy and Spain. The dataset comprised deeply sampled blood TCRbeta repertoires from subjects exposed to, actively infected with, or recovered from COVID-19. The samples were drawn from two sources: the first 160 participants of the ongoing ImmuneRACE study, and fewer than 1,500 subjects contributed by 6 global collaborators. The material from the prospective study consisted of cDNA or gDNA derived from T cells, B-cell-depleted T cells, or PBMCs. The sample metadata nearly always contained a de-identified subject ID, COVID-19 status, age in years and sex. The repertoires were made available in a free public database intended to serve as a resource for research on the immune response to SARS-CoV-2. HLA class I and class II types, where available, came from metadata supplied by the sample provider rather than from assay-based typing. The paper's findings and limits, for the study overall: How much clinical and demographic metadata was included differed by source and by participant, and the metadata was provided uncurated.

The junction shows trimming of 3 bases on V and 7 bases on J, and the gene matches do not reach 6 bases of it. Measured from the cysteine to the phenylalanine, the CDR3 is 15 residues long. The read is trimmed to its CDR3 DNA, 45 bases read in frame from base 1. CDR1 is given as LNHDA and CDR2 as SQIVND, both from the germline V gene (reference sequence). About this clone itself: Its antigen target is currently unknown. No qualities accompany the bases; no much larger clone lies one base away.

The collaborating institutions used their own protocols to collect whole blood in K2EDTA tubes. For TCRbeta analysis, collaborator samples were shipped as frozen whole blood, as isolated PBMCs, or as DNA extracted from either sample type. The immunoSEQ Assay, a bias-controlled multiplex PCR, was used to amplify TCRbeta CDR3 regions from genomic DNA. The authors' pipeline ran thus. The number of nucleated cells in each sample was estimated by amplification of reference gene primers within the assay. To quantify the absolute abundance of each unique TCRbeta CDR3 rearrangement, sequence reads were collapsed and filtered. Productive Simpson clonality was computed per sample as the square root of Simpson's diversity index over productive rearrangements. The source is immuneACCESS, and TCRdb retained only in-frame sequences with V and J called. Part of the clones is not carried over; for the studies checked, unresolved V genes explain less than half of this, and the remainder is unexplained. V and J calls and clone size come straight from that table; D and trimming were deduced from the DNA. The sample data list 200,000 to 300,000 clones, and 80% to 85% of these were observed just once. The ten largest make up 9.5% to 15% of the sample.

Input material: peripheral blood. The chain is made from TRBV19 and TRBJ2-1; 10 bases in between match TRBD1. This receptor was taken from an older woman with active or convalescent COVID-19. The sequenced DNA is TGTGCCAGTAGTATTACGGGGACAGGGGCGAATGAGCAGTTCTTC. Translated, it gives CASSITGTGANEQFF.